Here is one TCR beta chain with its context. The antigen remains undetermined. The CDR3 has 15 residues. Germline CDR1 reads SGHNT; CDR2 reads YENEEA. The PCR had 60 Vbeta and 13 Jbeta primers. Libraries were prepared by immunoSEQ multiplex PCR; TCRdb keeps only in-frame clonotypes and omits some of them. The repertoire includes approximately 81,000 clones, 70% to 85% of them detected once, and roughly 3% sits in the top ten. The data were obtained in a study of cytomegalovirus exposure and HLA in healthy donors. Broader study findings: Cytomegalovirus status, reportedly, was diagnosed with high specificity and sensitivity by the classifier. Researchers reportedly found TCR beta sequences accurately predicted most subjects' HLA-A and HLA-B alleles.

Sequences were obtained from PBMCs. This sequence originates from a man aged 50 or older in good health and CMV-seropositive. The chain employs TRBV11-3 and TRBJ2-5; no reliable D call. TRBJ2-7 explains the end of the DNA better; the J call may be wrong. The CDR3 is CASSARRWVDYEQYF. In DNA form, the CDR3 reads TGTGCCAGCAGCGCCCGTCGCTGGGTAGACTACGAGCAGTACTTC.